What follows are 24 T cell receptor beta chains derived from one specimen sequenced in a study of PD-1 blockade in classical Hodgkin lymphoma. Sequencing was performed with immunoSEQ multiplex PCR; in TCRdb, only in-frame clones are kept and a portion is missing. Of tens of thousands of clones in the sample, 81% were seen once. Time point given: cycle 4 day 1 (C4D1), after less than seven weeks of nivolumab. Every patient relapsed after autologous stem cell transplantation, and brentuximab vedotin exposure varied. This specimen consisted of peripheral blood mononuclear cells (PBMCs), obtained before the fourth cycle of nivolumab. The receptors stem from a human donor with classical Hodgkin lymphoma.

The V call is TRBV6-4, the J call TRBJ2-1, with D possibly called TRBD1 or TRBD2 (6 bases each). Germline lookup yields CDR1 MRHNA and CDR2 SNTAGT. The CDR3 has 14 residues. V was shortened by 2 bases and J by 7 bases, with 12 bases between the two germline ends. In DNA form, the CDR3 reads TGTGCCAGCAGTGACGGGGGGCTGGCGAATGAGCAGTTCTTC. It specifies CASSDGGLANEQFF.

The chain uses TRBV11-2 and TRBJ2-7; 8 bases are shared with TRBD2. This CDR3 is built from 15 residues. Germline trimming cut 5 bases from V and 6 bases from J; bases unmatched to any gene: 12. Per the germline V gene, CDR1 is SGHAT and CDR2 is FQNNGV. The CDR3 is CASSAEAGVYVEQYF. CDR3 coding DNA: TGTGCCAGCAGCGCCGAAGCGGGAGTCTATGTCGAGCAGTACTTC.

This chain joins TRBV4-2 and TRBJ2-2, with 8 bases fitting TRBD2. Germline V CDR1 and CDR2: LGHNA, YNFKEQ. The CDR3 consists of 17 residues. V lost 0 bases to trimming and J lost 6 bases; unmatched junction nucleotides: 9. CDR3 sequence: CASSQDLTGGKAGELFF. The CDR3 coding sequence is TGTGCCAGCAGCCAAGATCTTACGGGGGGGAAGGCCGGGGAGCTGTTTTTT.

The chain links TRBV30 to TRBJ2-2, with D perhaps TRBD1 (5 bases). This CDR3 comprises 14 residues. In germline, CDR1 is GTSNPN, CDR2 SVGIG (reference sequence). Trimming stripped 2 bases from V and 1 base from J, with 8 bases between. For the CDR3, the DNA is TGTGCCTGGAGTCCCGGACAGAACACCGGGGAGCTGTTTTTT. Amino acid sequence: CAWSPGQNTGELFF.

The chain uses TRBV30 and TRBJ2-1; 13 bases line up with TRBD2. CDR1 and CDR2 from the germline V gene are GTSNPN and SVGIG (reference sequence). The CDR3 runs 14 residues. J gave up 8 bases and V 5 bases, and 6 bases lay outside the gene matches. In DNA form, the CDR3 reads TGTGCCTGGGCCCAGGGACTAGCGGGATATGAGCAGTTCTTC. Translating it yields CAWAQGLAGYEQFF.

The chain uses TRBV5-1 and TRBJ2-7; D unclear. V was trimmed by 0 bases and J by 1 base, leaving 14 bases between them. This CDR3 is 16 amino acids long. CDR1 is SGHRS and CDR2 is YFSETQ in the germline V gene. CDR3 sequence reads: CASSLAPQWLSYEQYF. The CDR3 DNA reads as TGCGCCAGCAGCTTGGCCCCACAGTGGCTGTCCTACGAGCAGTACTTC.

In DNA, the CDR3 is TGCGCCAGCAGCCCCCAATGGACAGGCGAGCAGTACTTC. Its translation is CASSPQWTGEQYF. The gene calls are TRBV5-1 and TRBJ2-7, with 7 nucleotides matching TRBD1. V trimming: 4 bases; J trimming: 6 bases; junction bases outside the gene matches: 7. The length of the CDR3 is 13 residues. In germline, CDR1 is SGHRS, CDR2 YFSETQ.

This clone was seen a handful of times. The chain uses TRBV6-1 and TRBJ1-1; no reliable D call. The V end lost 6 bases, the J end lost 0 bases, and 14 bases lay between the germline ends. The CDR3 sequence is 15 residues long. Germline V gene data show CDR1 as MNHNS and CDR2 as SASEGT. The DNA of the CDR3 is TGTGCCAGCAGCCAATGGACTGGGCTGAACACTGAAGCTTTCTTT. Protein sequence: CASSQWTGLNTEAFF.

V is TRBV11-2 and J is TRBJ1-1; D is perhaps TRBD1 (5 bases). Trimming stripped 1 base from V and 5 bases from J, with 14 bases between. CDR1 is SGHAT, CDR2 FQNNGV, per germline. This CDR3 is built from 15 residues. The CDR3 region has the DNA TGTGCCAGCAGCTTAGGAGGGGTACGAGGAACTGAAGCTTTCTTT. As protein: CASSLGGVRGTEAFF.

The chain uses TRBV19 and TRBJ1-5, with 8 positions matching TRBD1. Germline V gives CDR1 LNHDA, CDR2 SQIVND (reference sequence). V dropped 4 bases and J dropped 4; count of bases not matched to a gene: 3. The CDR3 is 14 residues long. CDR3 sequence: CASSRQGLNQPQHF. In DNA, the CDR3 is TGTGCCAGTAGTAGACAGGGGTTGAATCAGCCCCAGCATTTT.

The chain is built from TRBV7-9 and TRBJ1-2; no clear D gene. V was clipped by 1 base and J by 3 bases, with 9 bases between them. CDR3 size: 14 residues. Germline CDR1 is SEHNR and CDR2 is FQNEAQ (reference sequence). In DNA form, the CDR3 reads TGTGCCAGCAGCTTAGTTCGGGGTGACTATGGCTACACCTTC. As protein: CASSLVRGDYGYTF.

The rearrangement uses TRBV19 and TRBJ2-2, with D tentatively TRBD1 (6 bases). V lost 3 bases and J lost 4, with 9 bases in between. This CDR3 contains 14 residues. Germline assignment: CDR1 LNHDA and CDR2 SQIVND (reference sequence). The CDR3 coding sequence is TGTGCCAGTAGTATTGTAGGGGGCACCGGGGAGCTGTTTTTT. It specifies CASSIVGGTGELFF.

This rearrangement joins TRBV5-1 to TRBJ2-3; D may match TRBD1 or TRBD2 (5 bases each). Germline V gene sequence: CDR1 SGHRS, CDR2 YFSETQ. V was clipped by 0 bases and J by 0 bases, with 11 bases between them. The CDR3 spans 16 residues. The CDR3 bases are TGCGCCAGCAGCTTGGGACAGAGGACTAGCACAGATACGCAGTATTTT. Its protein is CASSLGQRTSTDTQYF.

The V and J genes are TRBV11-3 and TRBJ2-5; 10 positions agree with TRBD2. With V trimmed by 5 bases and J by 4 bases, 7 bases remained unmatched. This CDR3 has 15 amino acids. Per germline, CDR1 SGHNT and CDR2 YENEEA. Here the CDR3 reads CASSTGLAEIETQYF. CDR3 DNA sequence: TGTGCCAGCAGCACCGGACTAGCGGAAATAGAGACCCAGTACTTC. Together with reference TRBV11-3 and TRBJ2-5, the CDR3 gives the full variable domain: EAGVVQSPRYKIIEKKQPVAFWCNPISGHNTLYWYLQNLGQGPELLIRYENEEAVDDSQLPKDRFSAERLKGVDSTLKIQPAELGDSAVYLCASSTGLAEIETQYFGPGTRLLVL.

A single count supports this clone. The rearrangement uses TRBV5-6 and TRBJ2-3; 11 nucleotides match TRBD2. CDR1 SGHDT and CDR2 YYEEEE come from the germline V gene. V lost 4 bases to trimming and J lost 7 bases; unmatched junction nucleotides: 8. The CDR3 covers 15 residues. The chain's CDR3 is CASSRVLAGGYTQYF. CDR3 DNA: TGTGCCAGCAGCCGTGTTCTAGCGGGGGGATATACGCAGTATTTT.

This chain joins TRBV18 and TRBJ1-2; TRBD1 might be the D (5 bases). The germline CDR1 and CDR2 sequences are KGHSH and LQKENI. Trimming took off 3 bases at V and 8 bases at J, with 10 bases between the two ends. There are 12 residues in the CDR3. The CDR3 coding sequence is TGTGCCAGCTCACCTTCTGGGGACGGCTACACCTTC. This gives the protein CASSPSGDGYTF.

The rearrangement links TRBV11-3 to TRBJ2-7; D is uncertain. CDR1 is SGHNT and CDR2 is YENEEA in the germline V gene. The CDR3 spans 15 residues. Trimming took off 1 base at V and 0 bases at J, with 10 bases between the two ends. The CDR3 reads CASSLGGTNSYEQYF. The CDR3 DNA sequence: TGTGCCAGCAGCTTAGGGGGTACCAACTCCTACGAGCAGTACTTC.

The chain couples TRBV5-1 to TRBJ2-7, with 8 bases matching TRBD2. J lost 5 bases, V lost 1 base, and 11 bases had no gene match. The CDR3 runs to 16 residues. The germline CDR1 and CDR2 sequences are SGHRS and YFSETQ. CDR3 sequence: CASSLLYRLAMDEQYF. For the CDR3, the DNA is TGCGCCAGCAGCTTGCTCTACAGACTAGCGATGGACGAGCAGTACTTC.

This clone was observed a few times. The rearrangement joins TRBV19 to TRBJ2-3; D not certain. V gave up 4 bases and J gave up 0 bases, with 17 bases separating them. The CDR3 has 17 residues. Germline CDR1 reads LNHDA; CDR2 reads SQIVND (reference sequence). CDR3 region: CASSNPKLGISTDTQYF. The CDR3, as DNA: TGTGCCAGTAGTAACCCGAAGTTGGGGATTAGCACAGATACGCAGTATTTT.

V and J are TRBV18 and TRBJ2-3; D is unresolved. The ends were cut back, 0 bases at V and 0 bases at J, with 7 bases in the middle. Germline V gives CDR1 KGHSH, CDR2 LQKENI. The CDR3 contains 15 residues. The DNA of the CDR3 is TGTGCCAGCTCACCACCAGGTCCTAGCACAGATACGCAGTATTTT. Its protein is CASSPPGPSTDTQYF.

The chain combines TRBV4-2 with TRBJ1-1; 9 positions match TRBD1. The V and J ends lost 4 bases and 0 bases, in that order; junction bases with no gene match: 3. The CDR3 extends over 15 amino acids. Germline CDR1 and CDR2: LGHNA and YNFKEQ. The CDR3 DNA sequence: TGTGCCAGCAGCCGCGGACAGGGGATGAACACTGAAGCTTTCTTT. Translating gives CASSRGQGMNTEAFF.

This chain joins TRBV19 and TRBJ2-5, with 9 bases aligning to TRBD2. V lost 0 bases to trimming and J lost 2 bases; unmatched junction nucleotides: 10. The CDR3 totals 18 residues. Per germline, CDR1 LNHDA and CDR2 SQIVND (reference sequence). CDR3 loop: CASSIEFGRGREQETQYF. CDR3 DNA sequence: TGTGCCAGTAGTATAGAGTTTGGTCGCGGGAGGGAACAAGAGACCCAGTACTTC.

The chain employs TRBV5-1 and TRBJ1-2; 8 nucleotides agree with TRBD1. Germline CDR1 and CDR2: SGHRS and YFSETQ. J was trimmed by 7 bases and V by 4 bases; bases with no gene match: 12. The CDR3 is 15 residues long. The CDR3: CASSPEQGGGSGYTF. For the CDR3, the DNA is TGCGCCAGCAGCCCGGAACAGGGGGGAGGCAGTGGCTACACCTTC.

The V gene is TRBV5-3, the J gene TRBJ1-5; D perhaps matches TRBD1 (5 bases). TRBV5-3 counts as an open reading frame of uncertain function. CDR3 size: 17 residues. Trimming removed 4 bases from V and 0 bases from J, with 17 bases in between. CDR3 sequence: CARSRLGTPYSNQPQHF. The CDR3 coding sequence is TGTGCCAGAAGCCGCCTGGGGACTCCATATAGCAATCAGCCCCAGCATTTT.